This T cell receptor beta chain was profiled in a study of T-cell reconstitution after alpha-beta-depleted transplantation in children. In its sample, this clonotype was seen a few times. Germline CDR1 SGHRS, CDR2 YFSETQ. Trimming pared 5 bases from V and 2 bases from J, leaving 20 bases between. This CDR3 has 18 amino acids. A library of TCRbeta sequences, prepared with unique molecular identifiers, was generated. TCRdb re-called the PCR reads with MiXCR, one entry per CDR3 protein. The table has approximately 210,000 distinct CDR3 sequences, roughly 15% seen once. V and J are TRBV5-1 and TRBJ2-6, with D uncertain. The source was PBMCs from the stem cell graft donor, collected from the stem cell graft. This receptor was obtained from a human donor who donated a stem cell graft to a child with acute lymphoblastic leukemia. Written as DNA, the CDR3 is TGCGCCAGCAGTCACGGCCCTTTTTACCCCACTGGGGCCAACGTCCTGACTTTC. Residues: CASSHGPFYPTGANVLTF.